This TCR beta chain emerged from a study of T-cell reconstitution after alpha-beta-depleted transplantation in children. Study-wide findings and caveats: Some patients showed high day-60 TCRbeta diversity, which derived from surviving recipient T cells and thymic progenitors.

TCRbeta library preparation incorporated unique molecular identifiers. TCRdb analysed the PCR reads with MiXCR anew, one entry per CDR3 protein. The sample lists some 600,000 distinct CDR3 sequences; 10% to 15% were seen once. Notes on this clonotype: Its antigen is not known.

The CDR3 spans 18 residues. Germline assignment: CDR1 SGHAT and CDR2 FQNNGV. Trimming cost V 3 bases and J 5 bases; bases outside gene matches: 16. The starting material was PBMCs, mostly from graft donor cells, obtained 360 days after TCRalphabeta/CD19-depleted stem cell transplant. The TCR sequence derives from a male patient younger than 18 who had a stem cell transplant for acute myeloid leukemia, so the T cells may come from the graft donor. This rearrangement joins TRBV11-2 to TRBJ2-7, with 10 positions matching TRBD2. The CDR3 is CASSFVVEAGGLGNEQYF. In DNA, the CDR3 is TGTGCCAGCAGCTTCGTTGTCGAAGCGGGAGGGTTGGGCAACGAGCAGTACTTC.